This T cell receptor (beta chain) came from a study of T cells in Graves' hyperthyroidism and ophthalmopathy. Study summary: The initial diagnosis was the point when peripheral blood was collected, ahead of any treatment. Study-level findings and limits: Among clonotypes expanded in thyroid above 0.001, most were also found in blood.

A remark on this clonotype: Its antigen is currently unknown.

Using RNA transcripts as the source, TCR beta CDR3 regions were amplified. Using the HTBI primer set, a first-round RT-PCR was run on the TCR CDR3. TCRdb itself ran the multiplex PCR reads through MiXCR, one entry per CDR3 protein. In the table there are about 740,000 distinct CDR3 sequences, around 15% of which are singletons. The sequence derives from a woman in her late teens or twenties with Graves' hyperthyroidism. The specimen was blood.

CDR3 in DNA: TGTGCCAGCAGTCTCTATATCGGGGCCAATGAGCAGTTCTTC. This translates into CASSLYIGANEQFF. V is TRBV6-1 and J is TRBJ2-1; D tentatively reads TRBD1 or TRBD2 (5 bases each). CDR3 length equals 14 residues. V dropped 5 bases and J dropped 6 bases, with 14 bases sitting between them. The germline gives CDR1 MNHNS, CDR2 SASEGT.